This TCR beta chain derives from a study of Ad26.COV2.S vaccination and SARS-CoV-2 variants. The table came from immunoSEQ multiplex PCR; TCRdb's copy has only in-frame clones and leaves some out. The sample has over 400,000 clones; 80% to 95% are singletons. The CDR3 is 16 residues long. Germline loops: CDR1 LNHDA, CDR2 SQIVND (reference sequence). The germline V and J ends were trimmed by 7 bases and 5 bases, with 23 bases remaining between them. Treatment indicated: 15 to 20 received Ad26.COV2.S at low or high dose, single or two shots; roughly 5 received placebo; per-sample allocation not given. Following the first vaccine or placebo injection, samples were taken on day 63.

The chain recombines TRBV19 with TRBJ1-1; D is unclear. This clonotype was obtained from a person aged 18-60 years who received the Ad26.COV2.S COVID-19 vaccine or a placebo. The sequences come from peripheral blood, collected in a trial of Ad26.COV2.S vaccine versus placebo. The CDR3 DNA follows: TGTGCCAGTACCCAGATGTCGTCAGGAAGAAAGACTGAAGCTTTCTTT. Residues: CASTQMSSGRKTEAFF.